This TCR beta chain was identified during a study of cytomegalovirus exposure and HLA in healthy donors (TCRdb year 2017). Looking at the study overall: According to an earlier analysis of a few hundred of the donors, about 179 million T cells yielded 117 million unique TCR beta sequences and about 280 Gb of sequence data. Of the approximately 370 genotyped donors, over 80% were placed in the genetic ancestry cluster associated with self-reported Caucasian donors. Rather than using new phenotypic data, the later analysis identified candidate immune exposures from TCR beta sequences and from how often those sequences occurred across donors. The study combined high-throughput TCR immunosequencing, statistical association of individual TCRs with disease status, and machine learning to predict cytomegalovirus infection status. A separate validation cohort of about 110 different subjects was used in addition to the roughly 700-subject first cohort. Every discovery cohort repertoire had been produced on one sequencing platform. To study patterns of TCR occurrence, a later analysis re-analyzed previously published TCR beta repertoires from 600 to 750 donors and added high-resolution HLA genotyping. The number of donors typed differed by locus, with about 629-630 for A, B, C, DRB1 and DQB1, roughly 550 for DQA1, approximately 570 for DPA1, and 400 to 490 for DPB1. An earlier analysis of some 600 of the donors applied high-throughput TCR beta sequencing to assess whether each TCR beta V gene segment acted as functional or pseudogenic. Donor age, sex, ethnicity and CMV serostatus were compiled together with the repertoire data. Roughly 290 gigabases of sequencing data and approximately 91 million unique TCR sequences made up an early release that covered some 640 HLA-typed donors. Among about 400 genotyped donors of the cohort, an average of approximately 240,000 unique TCR beta nucleotide sequences was sequenced per donor, of which 15% to 20% were non-productive. The study aimed to test whether signatures of past pathogen exposure could be identified by cataloging public T cell receptors. Using immunosequencing, the study profiled T cell repertoires from 500 to 800 subjects and related those repertoires to cytomegalovirus serostatus. Roughly 5 DR-DQ haplotypes were handled as single units for association and clustering because linkage in the cohort was strong. In a later genetic analysis, genome-wide SNP genotypes for about 60% of the 666 donors were used, and that subset was treated as a discovery cohort. HLA typing included class I and class II loci at four-digit resolution. Overall results and qualifications from the work: A later analysis found that TCR association rates varied across HLA loci, with DRB1 alleles showing the most associated TCRs and HLA-C alleles the fewest. The only immune exposure information available for the cohort was CMV serostatus. Because HLA typing was unavailable for some donors at each locus, only the typed subset was used in association tests. It was suggested by the authors that the approach could potentially be generalized to other disease states and immunological phenotypes. A later analysis associated 16,951 TCR beta sequences with specific HLA alleles at a false discovery rate of 0.05. A later genetic analysis reported fewer N-insertions in productive TCRs among donors in an Asian-associated ancestry cluster than the approximately 670-donor mean. In a later analysis, HLA-associated TCR beta chains showed more clonal expansion and lower generation probabilities than non-associated chains that were equally common. Broadly in line with IMGT annotations, most TCR beta V segments showed up in productive rearrangements about 90% or about 30% of the time in an earlier analysis of around 550 of the donors. A total of fewer than 200 TCR beta chains were listed by the study as associated with cytomegalovirus. Most TCR sequences were seen in very few donors, while some public TCRs were found in many individuals. A later genetic analysis associated a missense DCLRE1C variant with V-gene and J-gene trimming of TCR beta chains, and an independent cohort replicated the association. A later analysis found that most CMV-associated TCR beta chains appeared HLA-restricted, with HLA associations seemingly driven largely by CMV exposure. The classifier was reported to diagnose cytomegalovirus status with high specificity and sensitivity in both the original cohort and the validation cohort. Only TCR beta chains were sequenced in this cohort, and the absence of alpha or paired-chain data limited detectable features. The presence/absence analyses assumed that sequencing depth was roughly uniform across donors, and that assumption may not be true. Linkage disequilibrium might explain the correlated functional status among segregating V segments, but an unknown experimental factor could not be ruled out. A further reported finding was that TCR beta sequences accurately predicted the HLA-A and HLA-B alleles for most subjects in the first cohort. According to a later analysis, parvovirus B19, influenza, CMV and Epstein-Barr virus appeared linked to several top co-occurrence clusters. When HLA alleles, especially DR and DQ, strongly co-occurred, attributing TCR associations to individual alleles was difficult. In vitro tests confirmed that a few of the cytomegalovirus-associated TCR beta chains recognize cytomegalovirus antigens. Because the 87-base-pair reads could not distinguish some IMGT-functional V segments, including TRBV6-2 and TRBV6-3, those segments were excluded. A cluster of highly shared sequence variants was judged likely to be a technical artifact of the sequencing pipeline. Because counts were too low, 15 to 20 rarely observed V segments, including chromosome 9 orphons, were excluded from the earlier analysis of some 590 of the donors.

In total, roughly 670 healthy bone marrow donors made up the cohort. Cohort members were all nominally healthy when sampled, although unrecorded immune exposures were likely present. The donor tested CMV seronegative and was one of the 352 seronegative cohort members. Every donor gave a peripheral blood sample, and the peripheral blood mononuclear cells from that sample were used for TCR beta sequencing. Genomic DNA extraction from the blood cell samples was performed with the Qiagen DNeasy Blood Extraction Kit. Spanning cysteine to phenylalanine, the CDR3 consists of 15 amino acids. Of the read, only the CDR3 DNA is kept; its 45 bases are in frame from base 1. Reading the germline V gene gives CDR1 SGHRS and CDR2 YFSETQ. Compared with germline, V lacks 3 bases and J lacks 6 bases; bases without a gene match: 9. To note about this clone: The target of this receptor is not known. No qualities accompany the bases; no much larger clone lies one base away.

Receptor amplification or capture employed the immunoSEQ multiplex PCR assay. For the multiplex PCR, a mixture combining 60 forward primers for TCR Vbeta segments and 13 reverse primers for TCR Jbeta segments was used. A multiplex PCR assay on genomic DNA amplified the CDR3 region of rearranged TCR beta genes. On the Illumina HiSeq System, the amplified TCR beta libraries were sequenced as 87-base-pair reads. Turning to the authors' computational methods: Across the 600 to 700 repertoires, a later analysis counted approximately 75 million unique TCR beta chains, around 10 million of which were shared by at least two donors. Raw reads were error-corrected and collapsed into unique sequences by a nearest-neighbor algorithm in which closely related sequences were merged to remove PCR and sequencing errors. CDR3 sequences were aligned to IMGT reference sequences to assign V, D and J gene segments. For a sequence to be retained, a match of at least six nucleotides was required to both a V gene segment and a J gene segment. A rearrangement was called productive if the CDR3 had no stop codons and remained in frame with V and J, and every other rearrangement was called non-productive. CDR3 was defined by IMGT convention, running from the second conserved V-encoded cysteine to the conserved J-encoded phenylalanine. The earlier analysis of around 640 of the donors excluded sequences that lacked an unambiguous match to a single V gene segment. An earlier analysis of 587 of the donors classified V segments as functional when productive rearrangements were above 56.7% and as segregating when the standard deviation between donors was above 5%. A statistical classification framework was developed to diagnose cytomegalovirus status using the catalog of TCR beta chain sequences. V and J gene assignment, in a later analysis, came from comparing TCR nucleotide sequences with IMGT/GENE-DB human TR gene sequences. A later analysis assigned CDR3 sequences and most-parsimonious VDJ recombination scenarios with the TCRdist pipeline. In a later analysis, each TCR beta chain was defined by its CDR3 amino acid sequence together with its V-gene family, and reads lacking a unique V-gene family were excluded. A later analysis removed 500 to 650 highly shared, low-generation-probability nucleotide sequences to deal with suspected cross-contamination and a sequencing artifact. A later analysis calculated a clonal expansion index for each public chain from normalized within-repertoire ranks of inferred template counts. In a later analysis, generation probabilities were computed using a VDJ recombination model fitted to out-of-frame rearrangements, and the results were checked against IGoR. Hypergeometric tests were used in a later analysis to score TCR-TCR, TCR-HLA and TCR-CMV co-occurrence, with a repertoire-size bias correction applied to the TCR pairs. In a later analysis, false discovery rates were estimated by permuting HLA or CMV assignments 20 times. In a later analysis, co-occurring TCRs were grouped using DBSCAN, and TCRdist sequence similarity was added for clustering within HLA-allele-positive subsets. Repertoires with fewer than 30,000 or more than 120,000 public chains, plus five repertoires with anomalous nucleotide sharing, were excluded from co-occurrence clustering. This is the immuneACCESS table as TCRdb keeps it, with only in-frame sequences that have V and J called. A part of the clones is gone; compared with another copy, unresolved V genes explain less than half, and the rest is unexplained. Clonal size and the V and J genes are those of that table, whereas D and trimming came from the DNA. This sample is represented by about 170,000 clones; approximately 80% of them were singletons. About 2.4% of the sample is in the top ten clones.

The origin of this receptor is a male donor in good health and CMV-seronegative. Sequencing was done on a sample of PBMCs. The sequence links TRBV5-1 to TRBJ2-1; 7 middle bases align to TRBD1. The CDR3 reads as follows: CASSWGQRPFNEQFF. The sequenced DNA is TGCGCCAGCAGCTGGGGACAGAGACCCTTCAATGAGCAGTTCTTC.